This TCR beta chain was captured in a study of blood T cell repertoires in COVID-19. This table comes from immunoSEQ multiplex PCR, and its TCRdb copy is limited to in-frame clones, with some not included. The table lists fewer than 90,000 clones, less than 80% of them singletons. Losses at the gene ends were 8 bases for V and 8 bases for J; bases not matched to a gene: 6. CDR1 is SQVTM and CDR2 is ANQGSEA in the germline V gene. The CDR3 has 12 residues. This chain uses TRBV29-1 with TRBJ2-1; the match to TRBD1 covers 10 bases. The source of this sequence is a woman of 80 years or more with acute or convalescent COVID-19. Input material: peripheral blood. The CDR3 sequence is CSYWTGGDEQFF. The CDR3 coding sequence is TGCAGCTACTGGACAGGGGGGGATGAGCAGTTCTTC.